One T cell receptor (beta chain) is described in this entry. Trimming stripped 5 bases from V and 0 bases from J, with 22 bases between. CDR3 length: 18 amino acids. The germline V gene encodes CDR1 MNHEY and CDR2 SMNVEV (reference sequence). This entry comes from a study of blood T cell repertoires in COVID-19. Using immunoSEQ multiplex PCR, the repertoire was profiled, and TCRdb retains in-frame clones only, with some absent. Found here are approximately 160,000 clones, 70% to 90% of them singletons; the top ten hold 7% to 10%. The TCR originated in a woman aged 55-69 years with COVID-19, enrolled during active disease. The V gene is TRBV27, the J gene TRBJ1-1; no definite D call. The sample comprised peripheral blood. This CDR3 is CASSRSIITGFMNTEAFF. CDR3 DNA: TGTGCCAGCAGTCGATCTATAATCACGGGGTTCATGAACACTGAAGCTTTCTTT.